The next 30 T cell receptor beta chains were all read from a single sample in a study of long-term antiretroviral therapy in people with HIV. With survey level as its setting, the immunoSEQ assay was v3.0. Sequencing was performed with immunoSEQ multiplex PCR; in TCRdb, only in-frame clones are kept and a portion is missing. Of about 26,000 clones in the sample, more than 75% are singletons; the top ten hold approximately 8.8%. The sequences come from unsorted PBMCs, collected 4.8 to 5 years after starting antiretroviral therapy. These receptors all come from a man aged 35 to 55 with HIV.

The chain combines TRBV7-9 with TRBJ1-4; D is undetermined. Germline assignment: CDR1 SEHNR and CDR2 FQNEAQ (reference sequence). The CDR3 is 16 amino acids. The ends were cut back, 1 base at V and 7 bases at J, with 16 bases in the middle. CDR3 loop: CASSLGKGSVGEKLFF. The CDR3, as DNA: TGTGCCAGCAGCTTAGGCAAAGGATCGGTTGGTGAAAAACTGTTTTTT.

This clone was counted once. This chain links TRBV28 with TRBJ2-1; 9 bases are shared with TRBD2. With V trimmed by 8 bases and J by 3 bases, 14 bases remained unmatched. The length of the CDR3 is 17 residues. CDR1 is MDHEN and CDR2 is SYDVKM in the germline V gene. This CDR3 reads CASEGASGIILYNEQFF. CDR3 sequence (DNA): TGTGCCAGCGAGGGGGCTAGCGGGATAATTCTCTACAATGAGCAGTTCTTC.

V gene TRBV2 combines with J gene TRBJ2-7; 7 bases map to TRBD1. The CDR3 is 14 residues long. The V gene end was trimmed by 8 bases and the J gene end by 2 bases; junction bases not matched to a gene: 9. Germline lookup yields CDR1 SNHLY and CDR2 FYNNEI. In DNA, the CDR3 is TGTGCCAGCCGGGCGGCGACAGGGACCTACGAGCAGTACTTC. It codes for CASRAATGTYEQYF.

The V call is TRBV21-1, the J call TRBJ1-1; the tabulated D call, TRBD1, remains unverified against the DNA. TRBV21-1 is tagged as a pseudogene. The CDR3 loop spans 15 amino acids. The CDR3 reads CASSKTGGTDTEAFF. The CDR3 DNA sequence: TGTGCCAGCAGCAAGACAGGGGGTACGGACACTGAAGCTTTCTTT.

The chain recombines TRBV6-1 with TRBJ2-5; 8 bases are a match to TRBD1. The CDR3 runs 16 residues. Unmatched junction bases numbered 11, after V lost 4 bases and J lost 4 bases. Germline CDR1 reads MNHNS; CDR2 reads SASEGT. CDR3 in DNA: TGTGCCAGCAGTGCCTTGAGGACAGGGCGGAGAGAGACCCAGTACTTC. Its protein is CASSALRTGRRETQYF.

The J gene is TRBJ2-2, the V gene TRBV19, with a tentative D call TRBD1 (6 bases). Germline V gene data show CDR1 as LNHDA and CDR2 as SQIVND (reference sequence). Trimming left V 3 bases short and J 1 base short, with 18 bases between. There are 18 residues in the CDR3. The DNA for the CDR3 is TGTGCCAGTAGTATTTCTTCGGCAGGGGCCCAGAACACCGGGGAGCTGTTTTTT. Amino acid sequence: CASSISSAGAQNTGELFF.

This clone appeared a few times. The chain is built from TRBV10-3 and TRBJ1-4; 9 positions agree with TRBD1. Germline-derived CDR1 and CDR2 are ENHRY and SYGVKD. The CDR3 sequence is 14 residues long. Trimming cost V 3 bases and J 5 bases; bases outside gene matches: 1. CDR3 coding DNA: TGTGCCATCAGTGAAGGACAGGGGAATGAAAAACTGTTTTTT. Residues: CAISEGQGNEKLFF.

J is TRBJ2-7 and V is TRBV14; D may be TRBD1 (6 bases). Germline V lookup: CDR1 SGHDN, CDR2 FVKESK. Trimming removed 0 bases from V and 3 bases from J, with 9 bases in between. This CDR3 region has 14 residues. CDR3 sequence reads: CASSQDRGHYEQYF. The CDR3 DNA follows: TGTGCCAGCAGCCAAGACAGGGGACACTACGAGCAGTACTTC. Full variable domain (outside the CDR3, taken from reference TRBV14 and TRBJ2-7): EAGVTQFPSHSVIEKGQTVTLRCDPISGHDNLYWYRRVMGKEIKFLLHFVKESKQDESGMPNNRFLAERTGGTYSTLKVQPAELEDSGVYFCASSQDRGHYEQYFGPGTRLTVT.

J is TRBJ1-2 and V is TRBV10-3; 11 bases agree with TRBD1. The J segment lost 3 bases and the V segment lost 4 bases, leaving 10 bases of the junction unmatched. Germline-derived CDR1 and CDR2 are ENHRY and SYGVKD. The CDR3 covers 17 residues. The CDR3 sequence: CAISGGGQGESYYGYTF. CDR3 sequence (DNA): TGTGCCATCAGTGGGGGGGGACAGGGGGAATCTTACTATGGCTACACCTTC.

CDR3 in amino acids: CAWSSSYRGIPEKLFF. CDR3 nucleotide sequence: TGTGCCTGGAGTTCTTCCTACAGGGGAATACCTGAAAAACTGTTTTTT. The V call is TRBV30, the J call TRBJ1-4; 7 bases are a match to TRBD1. CDR1 is GTSNPN and CDR2 is SVGIG in the germline V gene (reference sequence). The J segment lost 7 bases and the V segment lost 2 bases, leaving 13 bases of the junction unmatched. The CDR3 has 16 amino acids.

The rearrangement uses TRBV27 and TRBJ2-7, with 11 bases fitting TRBD2. J was trimmed by 5 bases and V by 5 bases; bases with no gene match: 11. CDR1 and CDR2 (germline): MNHEY, SMNVEV (reference sequence). The CDR3 has 16 amino acids. As DNA, the CDR3 is TGTGCCAGCAGTCCCCACTTAGCGGGAGGGGAGAACGAGCAGTACTTC. Protein product: CASSPHLAGGENEQYF.

The chain combines TRBV4-1 with TRBJ2-2, with 13 bases lining up with TRBD2. CDR1 is MGHRA and CDR2 is YSYEKL in the germline V gene. The CDR3 sequence is 15 residues long. V lost 4 bases to trimming and J lost 7 bases; unmatched junction nucleotides: 3. The CDR3 is CASSPRTSGGGELFF. CDR3 DNA: TGCGCCAGCAGCCCCCGGACTAGCGGGGGCGGGGAGCTGTTTTTT.

The chain joins TRBV5-5 to TRBJ2-3; perhaps TRBD1 as D (5 bases). From germline, CDR1 is SGHKS and CDR2 YYEKEE (reference sequence). This CDR3 spans 15 amino acids. The V end was cut by 1 base, the J end by 1 base, with 10 bases between. The CDR3 DNA is TGTGCCAGCAGCTTGCAGGGCGGAGGCACAGATACGCAGTATTTT. Encoded protein: CASSLQGGGTDTQYF.

The chain recombines TRBV18 with TRBJ2-7; 8 nucleotides line up with TRBD2. Germline V gene sequence: CDR1 KGHSH, CDR2 LQKENI. V gave up 1 base and J gave up 1 base; unmatched junction bases: 6. This CDR3 has 16 residues. CDR3 sequence (DNA): TGTGCCAGCTCACCACGCGGGGTAGCGGGGTCCTACGAGCAGTACTTC. Its translation: CASSPRGVAGSYEQYF.

The chain is built from TRBV9 and TRBJ2-7, with TRBD2 as a possible D gene (5 bases). CDR1 and CDR2 (germline): SGDLS, YYNGEE. V lost 0 bases and J 4 bases, leaving 14 bases between the germline ends. The CDR3 contains 15 residues. The chain's CDR3 is CASSVAEGHIYEQYF. The CDR3 region has the DNA TGTGCCAGCAGCGTAGCAGAGGGCCACATTTACGAGCAGTACTTC.

The CDR3 coding sequence is TGTGCCAGCAGCAAACCGGACAATTCTAGACCCCTCGGCCCTCACGAGCAGTACTTC. This codes for CASSKPDNSRPLGPHEQYF. This chain uses TRBV21-1 with TRBJ2-7; the DNA was not used to check the table's D call, TRBD1. TRBV21-1 is marked as a pseudogene. This CDR3 has 19 amino acids.

The chain has TRBV7-6 and TRBJ1-2; TRBD1 matches at 9 bases. Germline-derived CDR1 and CDR2 are SGHVS and FNYEAQ. Trimming removed 0 bases from V and 6 bases from J; junction bases left unmatched: 2. The CDR3 is 14 amino acids. Here the CDR3 reads CASSLAGQGHGYTF. CDR3 coding DNA: TGTGCCAGCAGCTTAGCGGGACAGGGACATGGCTACACCTTC.

The V gene is TRBV5-1, the J gene TRBJ2-2; unclear D gene. Germline V gene data show CDR1 as SGHRS and CDR2 as YFSETQ. V was trimmed by 0 bases and J by 8 bases, leaving 5 bases between them. This CDR3 comprises 12 residues. The CDR3 loop is CASSLEVGELFF. As DNA, the CDR3 is TGCGCCAGCAGCTTGGAAGTTGGGGAGCTGTTTTTT.

V usage is TRBV7-8 and J usage is TRBJ1-1, with 10 nucleotides matching TRBD1. Germline V gene lookup returns CDR1 SGHVS and CDR2 FQNEAQ. The CDR3 loop spans 17 amino acids. J gave up 1 base and V 5 bases, and 10 bases lay outside the gene matches. Here the CDR3 DNA reads TGTGCCAGCAGCACAAATGGAGGACAGGGGGGGAACACTGAAGCTTTCTTT. Protein product: CASSTNGGQGGNTEAFF.

The chain has TRBV29-1 and TRBJ2-5; D may be TRBD1 or TRBD2 (6 bases each). This CDR3 contains 15 residues. Germline V CDR1 and CDR2: SQVTM, ANQGSEA. The V gene lost 3 bases and the J gene lost 1 base, with 15 bases spanning the gap. In nucleotides, the CDR3 is TGCAGCGTTGAGCTCTGGGGGGCTAGCCAAGAGACCCAGTACTTC. This gives the protein CSVELWGASQETQYF.

V is TRBV15 and J is TRBJ2-3; a possible D gene is TRBD2 (5 bases). Between the trimmed V and J ends, which lost 4 bases and 5 bases, there was a span of 16 bases. There are 15 residues in the CDR3. Germline CDR1 LNHNV, CDR2 YYDKDF (reference sequence). CDR3 sequence (DNA): TGTGCCACCAGCATCGGAGGTGTTACCGGAGATACGCAGTATTTT. The encoded protein is CATSIGGVTGDTQYF. Full variable domain (outside the CDR3, taken from reference TRBV15 and TRBJ2-3): DAMVIQNPRYQVTQFGKPVTLSCSQTLNHNVMYWYQQKSSQAPKLLFHYYDKDFNNEADTPDNFQSRRPNTSFCFLDIRSPGLGDTAMYLCATSIGGVTGDTQYFGPGTRLTVL.

V and J are TRBV15 and TRBJ2-3, with TRBD2 as a possible D gene (5 bases). CDR1 is LNHNV and CDR2 is YYDKDF in the germline V gene (reference sequence). V was cut by 3 bases and J by 1 base, with 8 bases left in between. This CDR3 has 14 residues. This chain's CDR3 is CATSSGLGTDTQYF. In nucleotides, the CDR3 is TGTGCCACCAGCAGCGGACTCGGCACAGATACGCAGTATTTT.

The genes are TRBV6-6 and TRBJ2-7; no clear D gene. Between the trimmed V and J ends, which lost 7 bases and 6 bases, there was a span of 13 bases. CDR3 length: 12 amino acids. The germline CDR1 and CDR2 sequences are MNHNY and SVGAGI (reference sequence). The CDR3 protein is CASTDGPVEQYF. DNA for the CDR3: TGTGCCAGCACCGATGGACCGGTCGAGCAGTACTTC.

This clone was counted once. V usage is TRBV7-6 and J usage is TRBJ1-5; D is perhaps TRBD1 (5 bases). The CDR3 has 15 amino acids. Germline V gene lookup returns CDR1 SGHVS and CDR2 FNYEAQ. V was clipped by 5 bases and J by 0 bases, with 11 bases between them. The CDR3, as DNA: TGTGCCAGCAGCATAGGGACGGATAGCAATCAGCCCCAGCATTTT. This codes for CASSIGTDSNQPQHF.

This clone was found once. The V call is TRBV18, the J call TRBJ1-2; 8 nucleotides match TRBD1. The CDR3 totals 13 residues. Germline loops: CDR1 KGHSH, CDR2 LQKENI. The J segment lost 6 bases and the V segment lost 6 bases, leaving 6 bases of the junction unmatched. DNA for the CDR3: TGTGCCAGCTCCGCCGGGACAGGTGATGGCTACACCTTC. Protein sequence: CASSAGTGDGYTF. Using reference TRBV18 and TRBJ1-2 for the parts outside the CDR3, the full variable domain is NAGVMQNPRHLVRRRGQEARLRCSPMKGHSHVYWYRQLPEEGLKFMVYLQKENIIDESGMPKERFSAEFPKEGPSILRIQQVVRGDSAAYFCASSAGTGDGYTFGSGTRLTVV.

The chain employs TRBV27 and TRBJ2-7; 8 positions agree with TRBD1. The V and J ends lost 5 bases and 4 bases, in that order; junction bases with no gene match: 10. The CDR3 has 15 amino acids. Germline-derived CDR1 and CDR2 are MNHEY and SMNVEV (reference sequence). Written as DNA, the CDR3 is TGTGCCAGCAGTCCCCGGACAGGGACGGTTTACGAGCAGTACTTC. It specifies CASSPRTGTVYEQYF.

The chain employs TRBV19 and TRBJ1-5; D uncertain. The CDR3 contains 13 residues. Germline V gene lookup returns CDR1 LNHDA and CDR2 SQIVND (reference sequence). V shed 8 bases and J shed 2 bases, with 10 bases lying between them. As DNA, the CDR3 is TGTGCCAGTGATACGAGGGGCAATCAGCCCCAGCATTTT. Protein: CASDTRGNQPQHF.

The chain carries TRBV5-1 and TRBJ1-1; TRBD1 matches 7 bases. This CDR3 is built from 12 residues. J was trimmed by 4 bases and V by 10 bases; bases with no gene match: 7. Per the germline V gene, CDR1 is SGHRS and CDR2 is YFSETQ. The CDR3 bases are TGCGCCTCCACAGGGGACGGCACTGAAGCTTTCTTT. It specifies CASTGDGTEAFF.

The chain carries TRBV2 and TRBJ2-7, with D possibly TRBD1 on 7 matching bases. Germline V gene sequence: CDR1 SNHLY, CDR2 FYNNEI. Between the trimmed V and J ends, which lost 5 bases and 7 bases, there was a span of 24 bases. The CDR3 has 16 residues. CDR3 nucleotide sequence: TGTGCCAGCAGTAGTCCTGGGACAGCGGGCTTGGAGGAGCAGTACTTC. This translates into CASSSPGTAGLEEQYF.

V and J are TRBV15 and TRBJ2-1; maybe TRBD1 (6 bases). The CDR3 extends over 17 amino acids. V dropped 4 bases and J dropped 0 bases, with 16 bases sitting between them. From germline, CDR1 is LNHNV and CDR2 YYDKDF (reference sequence). CDR3 sequence reads: CATSTLIGQSSYNEQFF. The CDR3 DNA reads TGTGCCACCAGCACTCTTATTGGACAGAGCTCCTACAATGAGCAGTTCTTC.